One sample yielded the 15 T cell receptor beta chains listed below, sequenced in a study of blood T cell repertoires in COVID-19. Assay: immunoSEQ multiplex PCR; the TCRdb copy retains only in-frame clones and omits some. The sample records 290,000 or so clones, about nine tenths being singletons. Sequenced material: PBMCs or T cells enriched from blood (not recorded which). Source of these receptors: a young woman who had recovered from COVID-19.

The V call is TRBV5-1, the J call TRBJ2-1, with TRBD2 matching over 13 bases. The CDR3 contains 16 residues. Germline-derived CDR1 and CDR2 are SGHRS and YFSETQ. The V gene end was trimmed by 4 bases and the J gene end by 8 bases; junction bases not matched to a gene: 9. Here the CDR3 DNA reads TGCGCCAGCAGCCGATCTGGGACTAGCGGGAACGATGAGCAGTTCTTC. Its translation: CASSRSGTSGNDEQFF. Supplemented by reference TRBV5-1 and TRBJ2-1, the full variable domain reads KAGVTQTPRYLIKTRGQQVTLSCSPISGHRSVSWYQQTPGQGLQFLFEYFSETQRNKGNFPGRFSGRQFSNSRSEMNVSTLELGDSALYLCASSRSGTSGNDEQFFGPGTRLTVL.

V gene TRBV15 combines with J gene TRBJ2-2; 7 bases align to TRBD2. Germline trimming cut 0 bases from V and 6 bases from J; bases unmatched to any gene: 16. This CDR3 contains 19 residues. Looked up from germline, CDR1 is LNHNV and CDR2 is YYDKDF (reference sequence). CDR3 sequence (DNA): TGTGCCACCAGCAGAGAGGGTCCTAGCGGTCCAGGAGGTCCCGGGGAGCTGTTTTTT. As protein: CATSREGPSGPGGPGELFF.

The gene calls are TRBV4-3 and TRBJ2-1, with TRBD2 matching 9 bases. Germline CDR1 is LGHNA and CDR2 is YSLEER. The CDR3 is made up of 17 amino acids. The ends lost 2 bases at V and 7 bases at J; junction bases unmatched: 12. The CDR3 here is CASSQIPSGGPENEQFF. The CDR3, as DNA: TGCGCCAGCAGCCAAATCCCCAGCGGGGGGCCGGAAAATGAGCAGTTCTTC.

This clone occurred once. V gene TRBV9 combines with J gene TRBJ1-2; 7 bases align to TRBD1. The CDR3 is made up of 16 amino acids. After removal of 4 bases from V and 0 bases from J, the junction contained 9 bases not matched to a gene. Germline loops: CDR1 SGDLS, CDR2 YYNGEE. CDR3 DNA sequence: TGTGCCAGCAGCAAAAACACCGGGACAGCTAACTATGGCTACACCTTC. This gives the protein CASSKNTGTANYGYTF.

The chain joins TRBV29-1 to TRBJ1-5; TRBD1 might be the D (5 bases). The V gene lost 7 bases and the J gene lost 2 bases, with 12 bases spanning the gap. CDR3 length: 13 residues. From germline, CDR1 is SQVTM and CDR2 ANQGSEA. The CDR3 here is CSATVGGNQPQHF. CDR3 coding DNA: TGCAGCGCGACAGTCGGTGGCAATCAGCCCCAGCATTTT.

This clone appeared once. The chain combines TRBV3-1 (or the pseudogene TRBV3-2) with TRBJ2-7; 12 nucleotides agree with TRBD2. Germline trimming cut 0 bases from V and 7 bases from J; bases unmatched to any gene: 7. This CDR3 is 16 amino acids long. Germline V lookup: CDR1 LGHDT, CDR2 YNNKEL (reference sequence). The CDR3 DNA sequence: TGTGCCAGCAGCCAAGATGGACTAGCGGGATATTGGGAGCAGTACTTC. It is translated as CASSQDGLAGYWEQYF.

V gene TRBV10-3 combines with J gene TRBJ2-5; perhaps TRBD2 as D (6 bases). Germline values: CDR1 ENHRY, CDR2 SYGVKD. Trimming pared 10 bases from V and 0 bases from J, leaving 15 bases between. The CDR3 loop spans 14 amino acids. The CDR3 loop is CATQYGGDQETQYF. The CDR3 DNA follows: TGTGCCACTCAGTATGGCGGGGACCAAGAGACCCAGTACTTC.

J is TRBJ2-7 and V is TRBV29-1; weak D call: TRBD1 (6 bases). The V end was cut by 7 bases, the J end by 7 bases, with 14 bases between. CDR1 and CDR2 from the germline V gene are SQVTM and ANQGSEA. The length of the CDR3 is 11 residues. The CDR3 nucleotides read TGCAGCGCCAAGACAGGAAGAGAGCAGTACTTC. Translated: CSAKTGREQYF.

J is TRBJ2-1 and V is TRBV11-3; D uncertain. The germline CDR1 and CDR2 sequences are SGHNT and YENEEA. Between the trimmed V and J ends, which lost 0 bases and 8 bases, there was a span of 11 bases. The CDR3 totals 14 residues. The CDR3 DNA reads TGTGCCAGCAGCTTAGATTCCAGCGACGATGAGCAGTTCTTC. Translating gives CASSLDSSDDEQFF.

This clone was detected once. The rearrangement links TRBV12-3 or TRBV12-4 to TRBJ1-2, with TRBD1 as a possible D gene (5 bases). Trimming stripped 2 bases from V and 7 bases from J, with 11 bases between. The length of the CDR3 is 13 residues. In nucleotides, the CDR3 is TGTGCCAGCAGTTTACTGCCAGGGTCTGGCTACACCTTC. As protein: CASSLLPGSGYTF.

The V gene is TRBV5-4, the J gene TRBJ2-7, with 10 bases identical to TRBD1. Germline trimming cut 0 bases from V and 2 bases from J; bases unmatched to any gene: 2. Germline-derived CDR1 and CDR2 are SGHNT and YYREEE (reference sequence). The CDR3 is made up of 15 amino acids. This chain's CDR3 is CASSLAGTGAYEQYF. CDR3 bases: TGTGCCAGCAGCTTGGCCGGGACAGGGGCCTACGAGCAGTACTTC.

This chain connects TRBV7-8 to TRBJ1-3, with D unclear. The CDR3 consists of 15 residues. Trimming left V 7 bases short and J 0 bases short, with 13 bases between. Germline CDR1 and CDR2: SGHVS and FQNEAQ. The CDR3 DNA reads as TGTGCCAGCACCCCACAAACGTACTCTGGAAACACCATATATTTT. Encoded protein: CASTPQTYSGNTIYF.

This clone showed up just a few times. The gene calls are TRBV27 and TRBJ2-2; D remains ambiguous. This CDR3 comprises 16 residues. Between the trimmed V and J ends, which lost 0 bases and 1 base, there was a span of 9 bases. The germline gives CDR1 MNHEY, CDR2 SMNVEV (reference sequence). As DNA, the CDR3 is TGTGCCAGCAGTTTATCCCCTAGTTTGAACACCGGGGAGCTGTTTTTT. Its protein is CASSLSPSLNTGELFF.

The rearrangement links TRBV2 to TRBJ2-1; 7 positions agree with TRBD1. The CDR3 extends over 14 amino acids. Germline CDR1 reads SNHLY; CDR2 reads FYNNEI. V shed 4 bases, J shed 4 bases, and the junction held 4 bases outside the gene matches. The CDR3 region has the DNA TGTGCCAGCAGTGCCGACAGGGCATACAATGAGCAGTTCTTC. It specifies CASSADRAYNEQFF.

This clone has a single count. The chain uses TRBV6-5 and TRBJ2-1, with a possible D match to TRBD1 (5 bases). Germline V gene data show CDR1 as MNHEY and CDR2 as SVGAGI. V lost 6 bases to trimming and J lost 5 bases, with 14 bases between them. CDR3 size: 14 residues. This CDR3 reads CASRLGAANNEQFF. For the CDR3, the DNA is TGTGCCAGCAGGTTAGGGGCCGCAAACAATGAGCAGTTCTTC.